Below are 15 T cell receptor beta chains sequenced from a single sample in a study of T-cell memory formation after mild COVID-19. TCRdb re-called the 5' RACE reads with MiXCR, one entry per CDR3 protein. The sample lists around 120,000 distinct CDR3 sequences, around a sixth seen once, with around 13% in the top ten. The sample taken for sequencing was PBMCs or a T cell subset sorted from them (not recorded which). The receptor set was obtained from an adult woman who had mild COVID-19 (a few samples of this study predate the infection). Cell type and time point are not known.

The V and J genes are TRBV29-1 and TRBJ2-1; D remains unclear. From germline, CDR1 is SQVTM and CDR2 ANQGSEA. CDR3 size: 13 residues. Trimming stripped 5 bases from V and 3 bases from J, with 11 bases between. The DNA for the CDR3 is TGCAGCGTTTCCCGCGTAGACTACAATGAGCAGTTCTTC. Its translation: CSVSRVDYNEQFF.

The chain has TRBV29-1 and TRBJ2-7; 9 bases agree with TRBD1. Germline V gene sequence: CDR1 SQVTM, CDR2 ANQGSEA. V trimming: 6 bases; J trimming: 1 base; junction bases outside the gene matches: 4. The CDR3 extends over 13 amino acids. CDR3 protein: CSVGTGYSYEQYF. Here the CDR3 DNA reads TGCAGCGTCGGGACAGGGTATTCCTACGAGCAGTACTTC.

This clonotype was seen more than once but under ten times. This chain joins TRBV4-1 and TRBJ2-7, with 7 bases that match TRBD1. Germline-derived CDR1 and CDR2 are MGHRA and YSYEKL. Trimming removed 1 base from V and 3 bases from J; junction bases left unmatched: 6. This CDR3 is built from 15 residues. The CDR3 bases are TGCGCCAGCAGCCAAGGACAGGGCCCCGGCTACGAGCAGTACTTC. It specifies CASSQGQGPGYEQYF.

The chain employs TRBV24-1 and TRBJ2-3, with D unresolved. Per the germline V gene, CDR1 is KGHDR and CDR2 is SFDVKD. V was clipped by 6 bases and J by 5 bases, with 5 bases between them. This CDR3 contains 11 residues. CDR3 DNA sequence: TGTGCCACCAGTCTGGTAGATACGCAGTATTTT. This translates into CATSLVDTQYF.

There are a few counts of this clonotype. This chain joins TRBV12-3 or TRBV12-4 and TRBJ2-1, with D maybe TRBD2 (5 bases). V was cut by 8 bases and J by 6 bases, with 17 bases left in between. The CDR3 loop spans 14 amino acids. CDR3 DNA: TGTGCCAGCCTTCCCCAAGCGGCTTCCAATGAGCAGTTCTTC. Translating gives CASLPQAASNEQFF.

This clonotype was detected a few times. The V call is TRBV12-3 or TRBV12-4, the J call TRBJ2-5; possible D gene TRBD2, 6 bases. The CDR3 sequence is 13 residues long. V gave up 4 bases and J gave up 5 bases, with 11 bases separating them. The DNA for the CDR3 is TGTGCCAGCAGTTCAAGCGGGTGGGAGACCCAGTACTTC. This codes for CASSSSGWETQYF.

This clonotype was recorded many times. The CDR3 protein is CASSDLTGPNTGELFF. Written as DNA, the CDR3 is TGTGCCAGCAGTGATTTGACAGGGCCCAACACCGGGGAGCTGTTTTTT. This chain connects TRBV25-1 to TRBJ2-2; TRBD1 matches at 7 bases. Germline V gene data show CDR1 as MGHDK and CDR2 as SYGVNS. The CDR3 covers 16 residues. Losses at the gene ends were 3 bases for V and 2 bases for J; bases not matched to a gene: 6.

This clonotype occurred a few times. The V gene is TRBV12-3 or TRBV12-4, the J gene TRBJ2-3; D remains ambiguous. There are 12 residues in the CDR3. The V end lost 3 bases, the J end lost 1 base, and 2 bases lay between the germline ends. The chain's CDR3 is CASSFGTDTQYF. DNA of the CDR3: TGTGCCAGCAGTTTCGGCACAGATACGCAGTATTTT.

The chain links TRBV21-1 to TRBJ1-2; whether TRBD1, the table's D call, matches the DNA was not checked. TRBV21-1 is deemed a pseudogene. This CDR3 has 15 residues. CDR3 amino acids: CASSKRDRVCSGYTF. CDR3 DNA: TGTGCCAGCAGCAAACGGGACAGGGTATGCTCTGGCTACACCTTC.

A few counts support this clonotype. The genes are TRBV7-2 and TRBJ2-6; maybe TRBD2 (5 bases). There are 15 residues in the CDR3. Trimming left V 5 bases short and J 4 bases short, with 12 bases between. Germline CDR1 is SGHTA and CDR2 is FQGNSA. The CDR3 spells CASSPRGRGANVLTF. CDR3 sequence (DNA): TGTGCCAGCAGCCCCCGAGGGCGGGGGGCCAACGTCCTGACTTTC.

This clonotype was counted between two and nine times. V usage is TRBV4-1 and J usage is TRBJ2-5; no reliable D call. CDR1 is MGHRA, CDR2 YSYEKL, per germline. V lost 0 bases to trimming and J lost 2 bases, with 7 bases between them. The CDR3 has 14 residues. CDR3 bases: TGCGCCAGCAGCCAAGAAACTTCACAAGAGACCCAGTACTTC. Its translation: CASSQETSQETQYF.

The chain links TRBV5-6 to TRBJ2-7, with 7 bases aligning to TRBD1. J was trimmed by 0 bases and V by 8 bases; bases with no gene match: 8. The CDR3 contains 14 residues. Per the germline V gene, CDR1 is SGHDT and CDR2 is YYEEEE. The CDR3 sequence is CASSRGIGSYEQYF. DNA of the CDR3: TGTGCCAGTAGCAGGGGGATCGGCTCCTACGAGCAGTACTTC.

This chain connects TRBV4-2 to TRBJ2-5; 8 positions match TRBD2. The trim removed 0 bases at V and 5 bases at J, leaving 8 bases unmatched. This CDR3 spans 16 amino acids. Germline-derived CDR1 and CDR2 are LGHNA and YNFKEQ. CDR3 sequence: CASSQDLGLVGETQYF. The CDR3 DNA is TGTGCCAGCAGCCAAGATTTGGGACTAGTGGGGGAGACCCAGTACTTC.

V gene TRBV5-5 combines with J gene TRBJ2-7; 12 nucleotides align to TRBD2. V was pared by 0 bases and J by 1 base, with 11 bases of the junction left unmatched. The CDR3 runs 19 residues. CDR1 is SGHKS and CDR2 is YYEKEE in the germline V gene (reference sequence). The CDR3 loop is CASSLAGTSGGTRSYEQYF. CDR3 in DNA: TGTGCCAGCAGCTTGGCCGGTACTAGCGGGGGGACCCGTTCCTACGAGCAGTACTTC.

This clonotype was recorded at least ten times. The chain is built from TRBV7-9 and TRBJ2-1; D gene unclear. The CDR3 loop spans 13 amino acids. The V gene lost 1 base and the J gene lost 9 bases, with 10 bases spanning the gap. The germline gives CDR1 SEHNR, CDR2 FQNEAQ (reference sequence). This CDR3 reads CASSLGQWVEQFF. CDR3 nucleotide sequence: TGTGCCAGCAGCTTAGGTCAATGGGTTGAGCAGTTCTTC. The full variable domain, rest sourced from reference TRBV7-9 and TRBJ2-1, is DTGVSQNPRHKITKRGQNVTFRCDPISEHNRLYWYRQTLGQGPEFLTYFQNEAQLEKSRLLSDRFSAERPKGSFSTLEIQRTEQGDSAMYLCASSLGQWVEQFFGPGTRLTVL.